Sequencing of this TCR beta chain was carried out in a study of CXCR3-negative and CXCR3-positive naive CD8 T cells. UMI-labeled TRB cDNA libraries were prepared by 5' RACE. TCRdb derives one entry per CDR3 protein from the 5' RACE reads, leaving out DNA. Recorded for this sample: tens of thousands of distinct CDR3 sequences. Germline CDR1 and CDR2: MNHNY and SVGAGI (reference sequence). CDR3 length: 15 amino acids. Sequenced sample: naive CXCR3- CD8+ T cells from blood. Subset given: CD45RO-CCR7+CD27+CD95- naive CD8+ T cells lacking CXCR3 (TNR3-). This TCR derives from a human donor in good health. Some clones in this sample may be carry-over from other donors' samples. This chain connects TRBV6-6 to TRBJ1-2. CDR3 in amino acids: CASSPVAGGSVGYTF.